The clone carrying this T cell receptor beta chain was observed a few times. Antigen: not known. This specimen belongs to a study of T cells after yellow fever vaccination. Study results and limitations: Booster samples showed a return of most primary-vaccination clones (roughly 95% CD4, about 88% CD8). Among all clonotypes, a small share was observed in both CD4 and CD8 compartments.

TCRdb analysed the 5' RACE reads with MiXCR anew, one entry per CDR3 protein. Here the sample spans about 550,000 distinct CDR3 sequences, about 19% being singletons. Looked up from germline, CDR1 is LNHDA and CDR2 is SQIVND (reference sequence). The CDR3 contains 14 residues. Losses at the gene ends were 6 bases for V and 10 bases for J; bases not matched to a gene: 10. The V call is TRBV19, the J call TRBJ2-1; 9 bases align to TRBD1. The material sequenced was PBMCs, taken 15 days after the yellow fever booster vaccination. This clonotype originated in a man in his thirties or forties who received the YFV17D yellow fever vaccine. The CDR3 spells CASSRLQGTGEQFF. The DNA of the CDR3 is TGTGCCAGTAGCCGCTTACAGGGGACAGGGGAGCAGTTCTTC.